This TCR beta chain was retrieved from a study of blood T cell repertoires in COVID-19. Germline lookup yields CDR1 SNHLY and CDR2 FYNNEI. The length of the CDR3 is 14 residues. The V and J ends lost 7 bases and 5 bases, in that order; junction bases with no gene match: 10. Method: immunoSEQ multiplex PCR; TCRdb's copy keeps in-frame clones and lacks some. The sample includes 430,000 or so clones, around nine tenths seen only once; the top ten take 1.8%. This sequence joins TRBV2 and TRBJ1-2; TRBD1 aligns across 7 bases. The source is a woman aged 40-49 years who had recovered from COVID-19. The sequenced sample was PBMCs or T cells enriched from blood (not recorded which). The CDR3 loop reads CASTPREGAYGYTF. As DNA, the CDR3 is TGTGCCAGCACCCCCCGGGAGGGGGCGTATGGCTACACCTTC. The full variable domain, in which reference TRBV2 and TRBJ1-2 provide the parts outside the CDR3, is EPEVTQTPSHQVTQMGQEVILRCVPISNHLYFYWYRQILGQKVEFLVSFYNNEISEKSEIFDDQFSVERPDGSNFTLKIRSTKLEDSAMYFCASTPREGAYGYTFGSGTRLTVV.